Detailed here is one T cell receptor (beta chain). V was pared by 5 bases and J by 2 bases, with 14 bases of the junction left unmatched. Per the germline V gene, CDR1 is SEHNR and CDR2 is FQNEAQ (reference sequence). This CDR3 has 18 residues. The data are from a study of blood T cell repertoires in COVID-19. On the study more broadly: Whether acute or convalescent, the COVID-19 samples came from the United States, Italy and Spain. Sources were T cells, B-cell-depleted T cells, or PBMCs; the material itself was cDNA or gDNA.

In the study's own analysis: By means of reference gene primer amplification, nucleated cell counts were estimated. Generated by immunoSEQ multiplex PCR, the TCRdb table keeps only in-frame clones and is missing some. V, J and clone size are taken as reported in that table, and D and trimming were inferred from the DNA itself. The table records over 250,000 clones, approximately 91% of them present only once. The chain links TRBV7-9 to TRBJ2-3, with 9 bases lining up with TRBD2. The specimen sequenced was peripheral blood. The receptor comes from a man over 45 with acute or convalescent COVID-19. The CDR3 DNA is TGTGCCAGCAGCCCCAGCCGCGGGGGGGGGCCCTACACAGATACGCAGTATTTT. This translates into CASSPSRGGGPYTDTQYF.